This T cell receptor beta chain is from a study of blood T cell repertoires in COVID-19 (dated by TCRdb to 2020 to 2021). Regarding the complete study: The collaborator samples originated in the United States, Italy and Spain and spanned the acute and convalescent phases of COVID-19. The prospective study material was composed of cDNA or gDNA derived from T cells, B-cell-depleted T cells, or PBMCs. HLA class I and class II types, where available, came from metadata supplied by the sample provider rather than from assay-based typing. A de-identified subject ID, COVID-19 status, age in years and sex were almost always included in the sample metadata. The repertoires were made available in a free public database intended to serve as a resource for research on the immune response to SARS-CoV-2. Deeply sampled blood TCRbeta repertoires from subjects exposed to, actively infected with, or recovered from COVID-19 were included in the dataset. The samples were drawn from the first 160 participants of the ongoing ImmuneRACE study and from about 1,200 subjects provided by 6 global collaborators.

What the study reported, not specific to this receptor: The amount of clinical and demographic metadata varied by source and participant and was provided uncurated.

TCRbeta CDR3 regions were amplified from genomic DNA by means of the immunoSEQ Assay, a bias-controlled multiplex PCR. The original methods were these. The number of nucleated cells in each sample was estimated by amplification of reference gene primers within the assay. Sequence reads were collapsed and filtered to measure the absolute abundance of every unique TCRbeta CDR3 rearrangement. For each sample, productive Simpson clonality was calculated as the square root of Simpson's diversity index across productive rearrangements. TCRdb obtained this table from immuneACCESS and retained in-frame rearrangements with V and J assigned. These tables miss some clones; where compared with another copy, unresolved V genes account for less than half of the shortfall, and the remainder is unexplained. The V and J calls and clone size are taken from that table; D and trimming were inferred from the DNA. In this sample the table shows 45,000 to 65,000 clones, around 84% of which occur a single time. The biggest ten clones account for about 4.6% of the sample.

CDR1 and CDR2 are drawn from the germline V gene: SGHTA, FQGNSA. V is reduced by 1 base and J by 11 bases, leaving a spacing of 17 bases between them. CDR3 length: 14 amino acids, cysteine to phenylalanine. The entry retains the CDR3 DNA only, 42 bases that are in frame from base 1. The count of this clone is one. The antigen this receptor binds is unknown. Per-base quality was not reported, and no clone a single base away is much larger than it. Each collaborating institution followed its own protocols to collect whole blood in K2EDTA tubes. For TCRbeta analysis, collaborator samples were shipped as frozen whole blood, as isolated PBMCs, or as DNA extracted from either sample type.

This TCR derives from a man older than 75 with active COVID-19. Input material: peripheral blood. The V and J segments used are TRBV7-2 and TRBJ1-2; D gene: possibly TRBD1, on 6 matching bases. The base sequence is TGTGCCAGCAGCTTAGGTCAACAGGGTCTTGTGTACACCTTC. This translates into CASSLGQQGLVYTF.